A single sample is the source of the 32 T cell receptor beta chains below, sequenced in a study of human T cells and chemical hapten exposure. TCRdb reanalysed the RACE reads using MiXCR and keeps one entry per CDR3 protein. Of 350,000 to 400,000 distinct CDR3 sequences in the sample, under 6.5% were seen once. Sample time point: patch test 2, 6 weeks after DPC sensitization. The treatment here: therapeutic diphenylcyclopropenone sensitization with weekly scalp DPC. The sample in question was whole blood, obtained in connection with sensitization to the hapten diphenylcyclopropenone (DPC). These receptors came from a woman younger than 35 with alopecia areata. Some clones in this sample may be carry-over from other donors' samples.

This clonotype was seen at least ten times. The chain joins TRBV28 to TRBJ2-3; a weak D match, TRBD2 (6 bases). Germline values: CDR1 MDHEN, CDR2 SYDVKM. V lost 3 bases and J lost 2, with 15 bases in between. The CDR3 spans 16 residues. CDR3 protein: CASSFGGTGNTDTQYF. The CDR3 DNA reads as TGTGCCAGCAGTTTCGGAGGGACGGGTAACACAGATACGCAGTATTTT.

This chain uses TRBV6-5 with TRBJ2-3; unclear D gene. The CDR3 totals 13 residues. Germline assignment: CDR1 MNHEY and CDR2 SVGAGI. Trimming left V 0 bases short and J 5 bases short, with 6 bases between. The DNA for the CDR3 is TGTGCCAGCAGTTACTCACGCCTAGATACGCAGTATTTT. Translation: CASSYSRLDTQYF.

The chain couples TRBV20-1 to TRBJ1-1; D is unresolved. Trimming removed 0 bases at V and 0 bases at J, with 8 bases between. This CDR3 contains 14 residues. Germline loops: CDR1 DFQATT, CDR2 SNEGSKA (reference sequence). The CDR3 sequence: CSARDFPLNTEAFF. The CDR3 DNA reads TGCAGTGCTAGAGATTTCCCCCTGAACACTGAAGCTTTCTTT.

This clonotype has only a few counts. This sequence joins TRBV5-4 and TRBJ1-6, with 7 bases lining up with TRBD1. The V gene's germline CDR1 is SGHNT and CDR2 YYREEE (reference sequence). The V and J ends lost 3 bases and 7 bases, in that order; junction bases with no gene match: 4. CDR3 length: 14 amino acids. The CDR3 DNA is TGTGCCAGCAGCTATGGACAGGCGAATTCACCCCTCCACTTT. It yields the protein CASSYGQANSPLHF.

This clonotype has ten or more counts. The J gene is TRBJ1-1, the V gene TRBV6-2 or TRBV6-3; D ambiguous. CDR1 and CDR2 from the germline V gene are MNHEY and SVGEGT. This CDR3 comprises 16 residues. Trimming removed 6 bases at V and 5 bases at J, with 22 bases between. CDR3 loop: CASSHVQRGQVTEAFF. The CDR3 DNA follows: TGTGCCAGCAGCCACGTCCAACGAGGGCAGGTAACTGAAGCTTTCTTT.

The rearrangement uses TRBV29-1 and TRBJ2-5; D is possibly TRBD1 (7 bases). Germline CDR1 SQVTM, CDR2 ANQGSEA. This CDR3 region has 14 residues. Trimming took 6 bases from V and 5 from J, leaving 19 bases between them. This CDR3 reads CSVRIRQGGETQYF. DNA for the CDR3: TGCAGCGTGAGAATTCGACAGGGAGGTGAGACCCAGTACTTC.

This clonotype appeared a few times. This chain uses TRBV6-1 with TRBJ2-4; D ambiguous. Germline loops: CDR1 MNHNS, CDR2 SASEGT. With 7 bases removed from V and 0 bases from J, the gap between germline ends came to 13 bases. The length of the CDR3 is 15 residues. CDR3 DNA sequence: TGTGCCAGCAAGCTGTCCCTACTAGCCAAAAACATTCAGTACTTC. This codes for CASKLSLLAKNIQYF.

The chain recombines TRBV12-3 or TRBV12-4 with TRBJ2-2, with no clear D. This CDR3 is built from 13 residues. Between the trimmed V and J ends, which lost 6 bases and 7 bases, there was a span of 12 bases. This CDR3 is CASRLAPVGELFF. The CDR3 DNA follows: TGTGCCAGCAGGCTGGCCCCCGTCGGGGAGCTGTTTTTT.

In its sample, this clonotype was seen a few times. V is TRBV6-6 and J is TRBJ2-7, with D possibly TRBD2 on 6 matching bases. This CDR3 region has 13 residues. Germline values: CDR1 MNHNY, CDR2 SVGAGI (reference sequence). Trimming took off 4 bases at V and 5 bases at J, with 12 bases between the two ends. CDR3: CASSFPEGNEQYF. CDR3 coding DNA: TGTGCCAGCAGTTTTCCGGAGGGCAACGAGCAGTACTTC.

This clonotype was detected only a few times. This sequence joins TRBV28 and TRBJ2-4, with 10 bases matching TRBD1. The CDR3 loop spans 12 amino acids. The V gene end was trimmed by 10 bases and the J gene end by 5 bases; junction bases not matched to a gene: 2. Germline loops: CDR1 MDHEN, CDR2 SYDVKM. CDR3 nucleotide sequence: TGTGCCACCGGGACAGGGGAAAACATTCAGTACTTC. Translating gives CATGTGENIQYF.

This clonotype occurred a few times. The rearrangement uses TRBV6-4 and TRBJ2-3; tentatively, D is TRBD2 (6 bases). The CDR3 has 13 residues. V gave up 10 bases and J gave up 0 bases, with 11 bases separating them. The germline CDR1 and CDR2 sequences are MRHNA and SNTAGT. As DNA, the CDR3 is TGTGCCATCTGGGACTTTAGCACAGATACGCAGTATTTT. Translated: CAIWDFSTDTQYF.

This clonotype was counted only a few times. The chain recombines TRBV28 with TRBJ2-7; TRBD2 aligns across 12 bases. V lost 4 bases, J lost 4 bases, and 8 bases stayed unmatched. CDR3 size: 16 residues. Germline CDR1 reads MDHEN; CDR2 reads SYDVKM. CDR3 protein: CASSSRLAGADYEQYF. The CDR3 DNA sequence: TGTGCCAGCAGTTCTCGACTAGCGGGGGCCGATTACGAGCAGTACTTC. Complete variable domain (other parts from reference TRBV28 and TRBJ2-7): DVKVTQSSRYLVKRTGEKVFLECVQDMDHENMFWYRQDPGLGLRLIYFSYDVKMKEKGDIPEGYSVSREKKERFSLILESASTNQTSMYLCASSSRLAGADYEQYFGPGTRLTVT.

This clonotype has more than one count but fewer than ten. The chain combines TRBV20-1 with TRBJ2-1; 7 positions match TRBD2. The junction had 9 bases not matched to a gene; V was cut back by 5 bases and J by 5 bases. The CDR3 extends over 14 amino acids. The germline gives CDR1 DFQATT, CDR2 SNEGSKA (reference sequence). The CDR3 reads CSAGALAGDNEQFF. DNA for the CDR3: TGCAGTGCTGGCGCCCTGGCGGGGGACAATGAGCAGTTCTTC.

The chain's CDR3 is CAISGQAGDAYEQYF. CDR3 nucleotide sequence: TGTGCCATCAGTGGGCAGGCAGGAGACGCCTACGAGCAGTACTTC. The rearrangement joins TRBV10-3 to TRBJ2-7; no clear D gene. CDR3 length: 15 residues. Trimming took off 4 bases at V and 2 bases at J, with 15 bases between the two ends. The germline V gene encodes CDR1 ENHRY and CDR2 SYGVKD.

V is TRBV5-1 and J is TRBJ1-2; D is unclear. Trimming removed 0 bases from V and 8 bases from J, with 20 bases in between. The CDR3 has 16 amino acids. The germline CDR1 and CDR2 sequences are SGHRS and YFSETQ. The CDR3 nucleotides read TGCGCCAGCAGCTTGGGGACGGTCTCCCCGTTTAGCGGCTACACCTTC. Residues: CASSLGTVSPFSGYTF. The full variable domain, its missing parts supplied by reference TRBV5-1 and TRBJ1-2, is KAGVTQTPRYLIKTRGQQVTLSCSPISGHRSVSWYQQTPGQGLQFLFEYFSETQRNKGNFPGRFSGRQFSNSRSEMNVSTLELGDSALYLCASSLGTVSPFSGYTFGSGTRLTVV.

The chain is built from TRBV5-4 and TRBJ2-5; TRBD2 aligns across 10 bases. Germline CDR1 reads SGHNT; CDR2 reads YYREEE (reference sequence). V lost 3 bases to trimming and J lost 4 bases; unmatched junction nucleotides: 9. The CDR3 contains 16 residues. The CDR3 sequence is CASSSPPGLAIETQYF. The DNA for the CDR3 is TGTGCCAGCAGCTCGCCCCCGGGACTAGCGATAGAGACCCAGTACTTC.

This clonotype appeared a few times. J is TRBJ1-1 and V is TRBV11-2; TRBD1 aligns across 8 bases. Germline V CDR1 and CDR2: SGHAT, FQNNGV. Germline trimming cut 5 bases from V and 11 bases from J; bases unmatched to any gene: 13. The CDR3 totals 14 residues. CDR3 residues: CASSPKNQGARAFF. The CDR3 bases are TGTGCCAGCAGCCCAAAAAATCAGGGGGCGCGGGCTTTCTTT.

The chain combines TRBV6-2 or TRBV6-3 with TRBJ2-1; D perhaps matches TRBD2 (5 bases). V lost 2 bases and J lost 9, with 11 bases in between. CDR1 and CDR2 (germline): MNHEY, SVGEGT. This CDR3 spans 13 amino acids. The chain's CDR3 is CASSYLARGEQFF. The CDR3 DNA is TGTGCCAGCAGTTACCTAGCTCGCGGTGAGCAGTTCTTC.

The chain carries TRBV6-2 or TRBV6-3 and TRBJ2-7; D unclear. Germline V gene data show CDR1 as MNHEY and CDR2 as SVGEGT. V was pared by 2 bases and J by 2 bases, with 4 bases between. The CDR3 is made up of 12 amino acids. The CDR3 DNA is TGTGCCAGCAGTTACCCGGCCTACGAGCAGTACTTC. The encoded protein is CASSYPAYEQYF.

This chain links TRBV6-1 with TRBJ1-5; weak D call: TRBD1 (5 bases). The CDR3 runs to 15 residues. V gave up 8 bases and J gave up 4 bases, with 18 bases separating them. The germline CDR1 and CDR2 sequences are MNHNS and SASEGT. CDR3 sequence reads: CASYPYRDSNQPQHF. The CDR3 nucleotides are TGTGCCAGCTACCCTTATCGGGACTCTAATCAGCCCCAGCATTTT.

The chain links TRBV20-1 to TRBJ2-5, with 16 nucleotides matching TRBD2. Per the germline V gene, CDR1 is DFQATT and CDR2 is SNEGSKA (reference sequence). V shed 0 bases and J 5 bases; nucleotides not matched to a gene: 9. CDR3 length: 18 amino acids. Here the CDR3 reads CSAREIGTSGGDLETQYF. CDR3 DNA sequence: TGCAGTGCTAGAGAGATCGGGACTAGCGGGGGGGATCTGGAGACCCAGTACTTC.

This clonotype has a count of ten or more. The gene calls are TRBV5-1 and TRBJ2-5, with D hard to call. Trimming took off 1 base at V and 4 bases at J, with 5 bases between the two ends. This CDR3 contains 12 residues. The V gene's germline CDR1 is SGHRS and CDR2 YFSETQ. CDR3 DNA sequence: TGCGCCAGCAGCTTGAAAAGAGAGACCCAGTACTTC. This translates into CASSLKRETQYF.

The V gene is TRBV7-9, the J gene TRBJ1-5, with D maybe TRBD1 (5 bases). V lost 0 bases, J lost 1 base, and 7 bases lay in between. This CDR3 is 15 amino acids long. Germline loops: CDR1 SEHNR, CDR2 FQNEAQ (reference sequence). The DNA for the CDR3 is TGTGCCAGCAGCTTAGCGGGACGCAGCAATCAGCCCCAGCATTTT. This sequence encodes CASSLAGRSNQPQHF.

The rearrangement uses TRBV12-3 or TRBV12-4 and TRBJ2-4, with 10 bases fitting TRBD2. Trimming took 5 bases from V and 6 from J; bases not matched to a gene: 4. The CDR3 loop spans 14 amino acids. CDR3 sequence: CASSLGLASNIQYF. CDR3 in DNA: TGTGCCAGCAGTCTGGGACTAGCGTCAAACATTCAGTACTTC.

This sequence joins TRBV27 and TRBJ2-7; 8 bases map to TRBD1. The CDR3 length is 15 residues. Trimming cost V 5 bases and J 4 bases; bases outside gene matches: 10. Germline V CDR1 and CDR2: MNHEY, SMNVEV (reference sequence). The CDR3 DNA is TGTGCCAGCAGTATCCACAGGGGGATTCGGTACGAGCAGTACTTC. Protein sequence: CASSIHRGIRYEQYF.

There are a few counts of this clonotype. The chain has TRBV28 and TRBJ1-5; 7 nucleotides match TRBD1. Germline assignment: CDR1 MDHEN and CDR2 SYDVKM. With 5 bases clipped from V and 5 bases from J, the junction kept 6 bases outside the gene matches. The CDR3 runs 14 residues. The CDR3 spells CASSTQTGYQPQHF. The CDR3, as DNA: TGTGCCAGCAGTACTCAGACAGGGTATCAGCCCCAGCATTTT.

This chain links TRBV18 with TRBJ1-6; weak D call: TRBD1 (6 bases). The CDR3 loop spans 13 amino acids. CDR1 is KGHSH and CDR2 is LQKENI in the germline V gene. V lost 6 bases and J 10 bases, leaving 13 bases between the germline ends. In DNA form, the CDR3 reads TGTGCCAGCTCGCCCGGGACACCATCACCCCTCCACTTT. Protein product: CASSPGTPSPLHF.

The genes are TRBV20-1 and TRBJ2-7; weak D call: TRBD2 (6 bases). The CDR3 sequence is 15 residues long. CDR1 is DFQATT, CDR2 SNEGSKA, per germline (reference sequence). V lost 0 bases to trimming and J lost 6 bases, with 18 bases between them. CDR3 nucleotides: TGCAGTGCTAGAGATGGAGGGCAGGGAAGATCCGAGCAGTACTTC. Translation: CSARDGGQGRSEQYF.

J is TRBJ2-5 and V is TRBV6-1, with 8 bases lining up with TRBD1. This CDR3 contains 15 residues. After removal of 0 bases from V and 4 bases from J, the junction contained 4 bases not matched to a gene. CDR1 and CDR2 (germline): MNHNS, SASEGT. The CDR3 reads CASSEATGGRETQYF. The CDR3 DNA is TGTGCCAGCAGTGAAGCTACAGGGGGACGAGAGACCCAGTACTTC.

This clonotype was observed at least ten times. In DNA, the CDR3 is TGTGCCAGCAGACGGACAGGTAGACCTGATCATAGCAATCAGCCCCAGCATTTT. It yields the protein CASRRTGRPDHSNQPQHF. This chain joins TRBV27 and TRBJ1-5, with TRBD1 identical over 7 bases. This CDR3 region has 18 residues. Unmatched junction bases numbered 14, after V lost 6 bases and J lost 0 bases. The V gene's germline CDR1 is MNHEY and CDR2 SMNVEV (reference sequence).

In this sample, this clonotype turned up many times. This chain joins TRBV12-3 or TRBV12-4 and TRBJ1-5, with a weak D call TRBD1 (6 bases). The CDR3 is made up of 19 amino acids. With 3 bases removed from V and 0 bases from J, the gap between germline ends came to 21 bases. The CDR3 nucleotides read TGTGCCAGCAGTTTCGGTTCCGGGGGCGTTCTCTATAGCAATCAGCCCCAGCATTTT. This encodes CASSFGSGGVLYSNQPQHF.

This clonotype was observed a handful of times. The chain joins TRBV20-1 to TRBJ1-2; TRBD1 is a possible D gene (6 bases). The CDR3 runs to 13 residues. V was pared by 6 bases and J by 1 base, with 12 bases between. The germline CDR1 and CDR2 sequences are DFQATT and SNEGSKA (reference sequence). As DNA, the CDR3 is TGCAGTGCGAGGGGGGGCGTTAACTATGGCTACACCTTC. As protein: CSARGGVNYGYTF.